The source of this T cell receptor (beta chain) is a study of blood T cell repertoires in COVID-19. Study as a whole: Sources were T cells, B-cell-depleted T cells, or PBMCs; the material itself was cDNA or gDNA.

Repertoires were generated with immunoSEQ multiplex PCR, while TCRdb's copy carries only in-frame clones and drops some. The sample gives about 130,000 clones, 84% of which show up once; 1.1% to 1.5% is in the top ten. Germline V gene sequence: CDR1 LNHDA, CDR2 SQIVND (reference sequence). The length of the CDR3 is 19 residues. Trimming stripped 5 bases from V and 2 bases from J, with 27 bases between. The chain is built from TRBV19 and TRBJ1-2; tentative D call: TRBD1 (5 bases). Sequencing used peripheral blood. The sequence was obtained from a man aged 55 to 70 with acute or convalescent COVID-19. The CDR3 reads CASSPTPPTVRSPNYGYTF. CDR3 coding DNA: TGTGCCAGTAGTCCCACCCCGCCGACAGTACGATCTCCCAACTATGGCTACACCTTC.